This TCR beta chain comes out of a study of tissue T cells after allogeneic stem cell transplantation. Time point specified: mouse harvest day 7 after allogeneic transplant. Mouse grafts combined 10^7 T-cell-depleted bone marrow cells with 10^6 splenic CD5+ T cells. On this clone itself: Gene labels here are mouse ones. The CDR3 goes on 1 residue after the read ends, and that part is filled in from the germline J gene.

The length of the CDR3 is 12 residues. V lost 2 bases and J 8 bases, leaving 9 bases between the germline ends. Looked up from germline, CDR1 is SGHLS and CDR2 is HYDKME. Data came from immunoSEQ multiplex PCR; TCRdb stores just in-frame clones and leaves some out. The top ten hold under 13% of the sample, which has around 6,000 clones, roughly 48% seen once. The material sequenced was gut tissue. The chain joins TRBV12-2 to TRBJ1-5; D is uncertain. The TCR originated in a female BALB/c mouse given C57BL/6 T cells with graft-versus-host disease after an allogeneic hematopoietic cell transplant. Incomplete CDR3 DNA: TGTGCCAGCTCTCCTCAGGAAGAGGCTCCGCTT. This gives the protein CASSPQEEAPL. The whole CDR3 is CASSPQEEAPLF.